This T cell receptor beta chain was obtained from a study of T cell repertoires in cytomegalovirus infection. Study-wide results and caveats: Predominance within the ex vivo response was attributable to HLA-C-restricted CMV-specific TCR beta clonotypes.

TCRdb used MiXCR to reprocess the reads, holding one entry per CDR3 protein. The table has about 260,000 distinct CDR3 sequences, roughly 15% seen once; the top ten hold around 9.5%. The table lists this clonotype with many counts. What it binds is unknown. Deletions cut 5 bases from V and 0 bases from J, with 19 bases between. The CDR3 is 17 residues long. From germline, CDR1 is SGHVS and CDR2 FQNEAQ. The rearrangement joins TRBV7-8 to TRBJ1-2; weak D call: TRBD1 (6 bases). This clonotype was sampled from a human donor in good health (CMV status not recorded). Some clones in this sample may be carry-over from other donors' samples. Sequencing was done on a sample of PBMCs. The CDR3 DNA follows: TGTGCCAGCAGCCTAACCCCTTCGACAGGTCCTAACTATGGCTACACCTTC. Protein product: CASSLTPSTGPNYGYTF.